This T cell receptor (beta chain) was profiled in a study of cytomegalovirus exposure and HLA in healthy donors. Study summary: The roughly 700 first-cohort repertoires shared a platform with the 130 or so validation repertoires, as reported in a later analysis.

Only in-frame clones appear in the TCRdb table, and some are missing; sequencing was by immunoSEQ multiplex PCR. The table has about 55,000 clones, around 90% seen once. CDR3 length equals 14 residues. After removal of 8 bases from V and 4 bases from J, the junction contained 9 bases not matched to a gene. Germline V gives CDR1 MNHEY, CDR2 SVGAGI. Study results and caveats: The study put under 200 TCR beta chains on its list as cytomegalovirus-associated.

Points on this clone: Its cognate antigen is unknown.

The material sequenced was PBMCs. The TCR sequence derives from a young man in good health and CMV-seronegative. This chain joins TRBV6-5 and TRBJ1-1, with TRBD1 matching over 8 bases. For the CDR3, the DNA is TGTGCCAGCCGCCCGGGACAGGCAAGCACTGAAGCTTTCTTT. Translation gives CASRPGQASTEAFF.